This TCR beta chain came from a study of T cells in Graves' hyperthyroidism and ophthalmopathy. This clonotype came up many times. RNA transcripts provided the source from which TCR beta CDR3 regions were amplified. The HTBI primer set served for first-round RT-PCR of the TCR CDR3. TCRdb independently ran MiXCR on the multiplex PCR reads; one entry per CDR3 protein. Among approximately 720,000 distinct CDR3 sequences listed, around a sixth were seen once. Reasons for excluding patients were uncontrolled infection, other autoimmune disease, pregnancy or lactation. Trimming pared 2 bases from V and 0 bases from J, leaving 13 bases between. The CDR3 has 16 amino acids. The V gene's germline CDR1 is SGHTA and CDR2 FQGNSA.

The sequence was collected from a woman aged 50 to 65 with Graves' hyperthyroidism that later progressed to Graves' ophthalmopathy. The sequencing sample was made of blood. This chain joins TRBV7-2 and TRBJ1-1; D is perhaps TRBD1 (5 bases). The CDR3 sequence: CASSLRQKLMNTEAFF. In DNA form, the CDR3 reads TGTGCCAGCAGCTTAAGACAGAAACTTATGAACACTGAAGCTTTCTTT. Drawing the rest from reference TRBV7-2 and TRBJ1-1, the complete variable domain is GAGVSQSPSNKVTEKGKDVELRCDPISGHTALYWYRQSLGQGLEFLIYFQGNSAPDKSGLPSDRFSAERTGGSVSTLTIQRTQQEDSAVYLCASSLRQKLMNTEAFFGQGTRLTVV.